Shown below are 17 T cell receptor beta chains from a single sample sequenced in a study of T-cell memory formation after mild COVID-19 (dated by TCRdb to the early 2020s). The receptor library was made with 5' RACE. Sequencing took place on an Illumina NovaSeq 6000. The public reads were quality trimmed at Q25 with fastp and then assembled into clones with MiXCR by TCRdb, keeping productive beta chains. Each entry merges the rows of one CDR3 protein and shows their most common DNA and genes. Present in this sample are roughly 250,000 distinct CDR3 sequences, approximately 15% of which were seen just once. The ten largest clones capture around a fifth of the sample. The sample taken for sequencing was PBMCs or a T cell subset sorted from them (not recorded which). Every receptor here comes from a man between 18 and 35 years old who had mild COVID-19 (a few samples of this study predate the infection). The sample titles of this study are shuffled in the database, so cell type and time point are left out; the donor was told from shared clones.

In this sample, this clonotype turned up a few times. The chain carries TRBV11-2 and TRBJ2-3; no clear D gene. V lost 6 bases, J lost 4 bases, and 8 bases lay in between. The CDR3 consists of 12 residues. CDR1 SGHAT and CDR2 FQNNGV come from the germline V gene. CDR3 region: CASRWESDTQYF. The DNA of the CDR3 is TGTGCCAGCAGATGGGAATCAGATACGCAGTATTTT.

This clonotype showed up just a few times. The chain has TRBV29-1 and TRBJ2-2, with D perhaps matching TRBD2 (6 bases). CDR1 and CDR2 (germline): SQVTM, ANQGSEA. The CDR3 contains 16 residues. V shed 1 base and J shed 5 bases, with 17 bases lying between them. The CDR3 loop is CSVEAGRGSWTGELFF. In nucleotides, the CDR3 is TGCAGCGTTGAAGCAGGACGGGGGTCTTGGACCGGGGAGCTGTTTTTT.

This clonotype was observed a handful of times. The V gene is TRBV28, the J gene TRBJ2-5, with D unclear. The V gene lost 5 bases and the J gene lost 7 bases, with 8 bases spanning the gap. The CDR3 length is 11 residues. Germline loops: CDR1 MDHEN, CDR2 SYDVKM. CDR3: CASSHKGTQYF. CDR3 nucleotide sequence: TGTGCCAGCAGTCATAAAGGGACCCAGTACTTC.

The V and J genes are TRBV5-1 and TRBJ1-2; D gene unclear. CDR1 and CDR2 from the germline V gene are SGHRS and YFSETQ. V was trimmed by 0 bases and J by 4 bases, leaving 10 bases between them. CDR3 length: 14 residues. CDR3 residues: CASSLGDALYGYTF. In DNA, the CDR3 is TGCGCCAGCAGCTTGGGGGATGCCCTCTATGGCTACACCTTC.

This clonotype was recorded many times. This chain joins TRBV7-2 and TRBJ2-5, with TRBD2 as a possible D gene (6 bases). V was shortened by 3 bases and J by 5 bases, with 16 bases between the two germline ends. The CDR3 spans 15 residues. Germline CDR1 and CDR2: SGHTA and FQGNSA. CDR3 loop: CASSLMGGERETQYF. In DNA, the CDR3 is TGTGCCAGCAGCTTGATGGGCGGGGAGAGGGAGACCCAGTACTTC. Using reference TRBV7-2 and TRBJ2-5 for the parts outside the CDR3, the full variable domain is GAGVSQSPSNKVTEKGKDVELRCDPISGHTALYWYRQSLGQGLEFLIYFQGNSAPDKSGLPSDRFSAERTGGSVSTLTIQRTQQEDSAVYLCASSLMGGERETQYFGPGTRLLVL.

The genes are TRBV12-3 or TRBV12-4 and TRBJ2-7; D remains ambiguous. The CDR3 runs to 13 residues. V was clipped by 8 bases and J by 0 bases, with 11 bases between them. This CDR3 reads CASRTFTSYEQYF. CDR3 nucleotide sequence: TGTGCCAGCCGCACCTTCACCTCCTACGAGCAGTACTTC.

The chain carries TRBV4-3 and TRBJ2-3; the D gene is possibly TRBD2 (6 bases). The CDR3 runs 17 residues. V lost 0 bases and J lost 2, with 15 bases in between. Germline CDR1 reads LGHNA; CDR2 reads YSLEER. The CDR3 DNA reads as TGCGCCAGCAGCCAAGATGCTTTTGCGGGGCTCACAGATACGCAGTATTTT. It translates to CASSQDAFAGLTDTQYF.

The CDR3 loop reads CSARGSRGDNEQFF. The CDR3 region has the DNA TGCAGTGCTAGAGGGTCTAGAGGAGACAATGAGCAGTTCTTC. The gene calls are TRBV20-1 and TRBJ2-1; D is undetermined. The V end was cut by 1 base, the J end by 5 bases, with 12 bases between. The germline gives CDR1 DFQATT, CDR2 SNEGSKA (reference sequence). The CDR3 runs to 14 residues.

The chain employs TRBV11-2 and TRBJ1-1; D is unresolved. The CDR3 spans 14 residues. Germline V lookup: CDR1 SGHAT, CDR2 FQNNGV. Trimming took off 5 bases at V and 1 base at J, with 11 bases between the two ends. CDR3 DNA: TGTGCCAGCAGCCCCCCCCCAGGGAACACTGAAGCTTTCTTT. It encodes CASSPPPGNTEAFF. The full variable domain, completed using reference TRBV11-2 and TRBJ1-1, is EAGVAQSPRYKIIEKRQSVAFWCNPISGHATLYWYQQILGQGPKLLIQFQNNGVVDDSQLPKDRFSAERLKGVDSTLKIQPAKLEDSAVYLCASSPPPGNTEAFFGQGTRLTVV.

The V call is TRBV4-3, the J call TRBJ2-1; no definite D call. This CDR3 comprises 13 residues. V lost 4 bases to trimming and J lost 6 bases, with 10 bases between them. Per germline, CDR1 LGHNA and CDR2 YSLEER. The chain's CDR3 is CASSLAVFNEQFF. CDR3 nucleotides: TGCGCCAGCAGCCTGGCAGTTTTCAATGAGCAGTTCTTC.

This clonotype has only a few counts. This chain uses TRBV5-4 with TRBJ2-6; weak D call: TRBD1 (6 bases). V lost 0 bases and J lost 3, with 10 bases in between. The germline V gene has CDR1 SGHNT and CDR2 YYREEE (reference sequence). CDR3 length: 16 residues. This CDR3 reads CASSLEGVDGANVLTF. The CDR3, as DNA: TGTGCCAGCAGCTTGGAGGGGGTTGATGGGGCCAACGTCCTGACTTTC.

This clonotype has more than one count but fewer than ten. The gene calls are TRBV2 and TRBJ2-7; 11 positions agree with TRBD2. The V and J ends lost 5 bases and 6 bases, in that order; junction bases with no gene match: 9. The CDR3 is 15 amino acids. Per germline, CDR1 SNHLY and CDR2 FYNNEI. The CDR3 reads CASSTTSGGWSEQYF. The CDR3 DNA sequence: TGTGCCAGCAGTACCACTAGCGGGGGCTGGAGCGAGCAGTACTTC.

This clonotype came up many times. J is TRBJ2-3 and V is TRBV7-2; 10 bases line up with TRBD2. The CDR3 runs 16 residues. The trim removed 5 bases at V and 1 base at J, leaving 6 bases unmatched. Germline CDR1 reads SGHTA; CDR2 reads FQGNSA. CDR3 loop: CASSRNSGGGTDTQYF. As DNA, the CDR3 is TGTGCCAGCAGCCGAAACAGCGGGGGGGGCACAGATACGCAGTATTTT.

This chain links TRBV6-8 with TRBJ2-4; no clear D gene. V was pared by 0 bases and J by 3 bases, with 9 bases between. The CDR3 consists of 15 residues. Germline V CDR1 and CDR2: MNHGY, SAAAGT. The CDR3 DNA sequence: TGTGCCAGCAGTTACTCTCAGGATGGCAAAAACATTCAGTACTTC. Translation: CASSYSQDGKNIQYF.

This clonotype was seen more than once but under ten times. CDR3 sequence reads: CASRPQAPGFQEQFF. In nucleotides, the CDR3 is TGTGCCAGCAGACCCCAAGCCCCCGGATTTCAAGAGCAGTTCTTC. The chain is built from TRBV12-3 or TRBV12-4 and TRBJ2-1, with no clear D. V was pared by 6 bases and J by 10 bases, with 22 bases between. CDR3 length equals 15 residues.

This clonotype was recorded at least ten times. This chain joins TRBV6-2 or TRBV6-3 and TRBJ2-1; D unresolved. This CDR3 contains 12 residues. V lost 5 bases and J 8 bases, leaving 10 bases between the germline ends. Germline-derived CDR1 and CDR2 are MNHEY and SVGEGT. For the CDR3, the DNA is TGTGCCAGCAGTACGTCTGGCGATGAGCAGTTCTTC. Its protein product is CASSTSGDEQFF.

This clonotype occurred a few times. V is TRBV7-9 and J is TRBJ1-2; weak D call: TRBD1 (5 bases). Deletions cut 5 bases from V and 0 bases from J, with 10 bases between. The CDR3 consists of 14 residues. Germline assignment: CDR1 SEHNR and CDR2 FQNEAQ (reference sequence). The CDR3 sequence is CASSRPGPNYGYTF. The CDR3 DNA sequence: TGTGCCAGCAGCCGCCCGGGGCCTAACTATGGCTACACCTTC.